This T cell receptor beta chain was recorded in a study of shared clonotypes between healthy human individuals. General study points: Memory subsets generally showed smaller estimated richness than naive subsets did.

Germline values: CDR1 SGHDN, CDR2 FVKESK. This CDR3 is 16 amino acids long. The V gene end was trimmed by 2 bases and the J gene end by 7 bases; junction bases not matched to a gene: 8. Comments on this clone: Its antigen is unknown.

The protocol was immunoSEQ multiplex PCR, while the TCRdb copy is restricted to in-frame clones and leaves out a portion. The table lists under 2.5 million clones, just under 95% of them singletons. This TCR came from a man aged 18 to 30 in good health. Some clones in this sample may be carry-over from other donors' samples. The V gene is TRBV14, the J gene TRBJ2-1; TRBD2 agrees at 10 bases. The sample was naive CD4+ T cells from PBMCs. Subset indicated: CD45RA+ positively selected. Here the CDR3 reads CASSQPLAGVWNEQFF. CDR3 nucleotides: TGTGCCAGCAGCCAACCCCTAGCGGGGGTGTGGAATGAGCAGTTCTTC.